Sequencing of this T cell receptor beta chain was carried out in a study of vaccination effects on CD4 cells after COVID-19. Study details: Following the second dose by a median of 72 days, the post-vaccine samples were obtained.

Antigen-specific CD4+ T cells were first expanded with viral peptide pools by the ViraFEST assay and only then sequenced. CD4+ T cells were isolated after around ten days of culture. Everyone in the study got two shots of either the BNT162b2 or mRNA-1273 vaccine. Nobody among the vaccine recipients had prior SARS-CoV-2 infection (nucleocapsid antibodies were negative). Roughly 1.9 million PBMC per well received 10 IU/ml IL-2 and approximately 9.2 ug/ml peptides in culture. Produced via immunoSEQ multiplex PCR; TCRdb's table is partial and in-frame only. The sample has some 70,000 clones, about 80% seen once; the top ten hold 0.95% to 1.5%. The study, taken as a whole, reports: Recruitment yielded few convalescent patients, and the study had no early post-infection timepoints.

Details on this clone: No antigen is known for it.

Germline V gene lookup returns CDR1 SGHKS and CDR2 YYEKEE (reference sequence). The CDR3 totals 16 residues. With 0 bases clipped from V and 5 bases from J, the junction kept 9 bases outside the gene matches. The V call is TRBV5-5, the J call TRBJ2-7, with TRBD1 identical over 9 bases. The sample in question was CD4+ T cells from PBMCs cultured with HCoV-229E spike peptides, obtained after COVID-19 vaccination. The receptor's source is a human donor who received a COVID-19 vaccine. As DNA, the CDR3 is TGTGCCAGCAGCTTGGCCCCGGGACAGGGCGGCCACGAGCAGTACGTC. Residues: CASSLAPGQGGHEQYV.